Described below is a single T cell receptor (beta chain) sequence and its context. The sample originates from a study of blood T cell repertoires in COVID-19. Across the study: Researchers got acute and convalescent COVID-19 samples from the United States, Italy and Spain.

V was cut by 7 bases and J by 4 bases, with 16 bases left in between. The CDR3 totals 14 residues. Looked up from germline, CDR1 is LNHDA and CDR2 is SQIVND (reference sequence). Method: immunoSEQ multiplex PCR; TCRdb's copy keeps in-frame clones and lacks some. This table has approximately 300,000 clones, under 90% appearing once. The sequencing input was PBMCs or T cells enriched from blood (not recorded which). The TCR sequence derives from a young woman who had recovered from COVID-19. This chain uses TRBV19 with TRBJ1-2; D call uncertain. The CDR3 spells CASIVSRPPYGYTF. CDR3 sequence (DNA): TGTGCCAGTATCGTTTCTAGGCCCCCCTATGGCTACACCTTC.